The 7 T cell receptor beta chains in this list originate from one sample, sequenced in a study of T cell repertoires in cytomegalovirus infection. No antigen is known for these receptors. TCRdb analysed the reads with MiXCR anew, one entry per CDR3 protein. The sample includes some 590,000 distinct CDR3 sequences, approximately 40% of them seen just once. Sequences were derived from cultured PBMCs, sampled from culture after CMV antigen stimulation. Receptor source: a human donor in good health (CMV status not recorded). Some clones in this sample may be carry-over from other donors' samples.

The genes are TRBV7-9 and TRBJ2-7, with a possible D match to TRBD1 (6 bases). Germline loops: CDR1 SEHNR, CDR2 FQNEAQ (reference sequence). The CDR3 is made up of 14 amino acids. Trimming removed 5 bases at V and 4 bases at J, with 15 bases between. CDR3 protein: CASSAQTGSYEQYF. Here the CDR3 DNA reads TGTGCCAGCAGCGCACAGACAGGCTCTTACGAGCAGTACTTC.

V is TRBV6-1 and J is TRBJ2-3; the D is unclear. V lost 2 bases to trimming and J lost 7 bases, with 13 bases between them. CDR1 is MNHNS and CDR2 is SASEGT in the germline V gene. The CDR3 loop spans 14 amino acids. The CDR3 DNA sequence: TGTGCCAGCAGTGAAAGCAGGTCGTGGCATACGCAGTATTTT. Translated, it gives CASSESRSWHTQYF.

This clonotype was recorded a few times. The chain combines TRBV4-1 with TRBJ2-1; a possible D gene is TRBD2 (5 bases). Trimming took 0 bases from V and 4 from J, leaving 13 bases between them. CDR1 and CDR2 (germline): MGHRA, YSYEKL. The CDR3 is made up of 16 amino acids. CDR3 in amino acids: CASSQENLAQYNEQFF. In DNA form, the CDR3 reads TGCGCCAGCAGCCAAGAAAACCTAGCCCAATACAATGAGCAGTTCTTC.

This clonotype was detected only a few times. The rearrangement joins TRBV10-3 to TRBJ1-1; D is uncertain. There are 13 residues in the CDR3. Trimming removed 4 bases from V and 1 base from J, with 7 bases in between. CDR1 ENHRY and CDR2 SYGVKD come from the germline V gene. The CDR3 spells CAISVRGNTEAFF. CDR3 nucleotides: TGTGCCATCAGTGTTCGGGGGAACACTGAAGCTTTCTTT.

In this sample, this clonotype turned up many times. J is TRBJ2-3 and V is TRBV7-2; 9 nucleotides line up with TRBD2. This CDR3 is 19 amino acids long. Germline V lookup: CDR1 SGHTA, CDR2 FQGNSA. The V gene end was trimmed by 6 bases and the J gene end by 0 bases; junction bases not matched to a gene: 16. CDR3 residues: CASRRGGALSKSSTDTQYF. The CDR3 nucleotides are TGTGCCAGCAGGCGCGGGGGGGCTTTGTCAAAATCTAGCACAGATACGCAGTATTTT.

This clonotype was picked up a small number of times. The chain carries TRBV7-9 and TRBJ1-3; no definite D call. Germline V CDR1 and CDR2: SEHNR, FQNEAQ (reference sequence). The CDR3 consists of 16 residues. The V end was cut by 3 bases, the J end by 4 bases, with 16 bases between. Written as DNA, the CDR3 is TGTGCCAGCAGCTTGCTTTCGTTGAGGTCCGGAAACACCATATATTTT. It codes for CASSLLSLRSGNTIYF.

This clonotype was found a few times. This rearrangement joins TRBV7-9 to TRBJ1-6; D not certain. From germline, CDR1 is SEHNR and CDR2 FQNEAQ (reference sequence). Trimming stripped 1 base from V and 10 bases from J, with 11 bases between. CDR3 length: 14 residues. CDR3 sequence reads: CASSLGGPESPLHF. The CDR3 nucleotides are TGTGCCAGCAGCTTAGGGGGTCCTGAATCACCCCTCCACTTT.